These 24 T cell receptor beta chains came from one sample sequenced in a study of regulatory T cells in long-lasting Graves disease (dated by TCRdb to the early 2020s). Preparation of the library involved multiplex PCR. The sequencer was an Illumina HiSeq 4000. iRepertoire HTBI primers and Arm-PCR amplification of CDR3 regions were used to construct TCR beta libraries. TCRdb passed the public sequencing reads through fastp at Q25 and MiXCR, retaining productive beta sequences. Every entry covers one CDR3 protein and lists the most common genes and DNA from its rows. This sample is represented by over 500,000 distinct CDR3 sequences; approximately 15% of them were singletons. 15% to 20% of the sample is held by the ten biggest clonotypes. Taken with the paper, the label for time point translates to: newly diagnosed GD, antithyroid drugs for less than 3 months. For both TCR sequencing and RNA sequencing, RNA was extracted from PBMCs using TRIzol.

These data are also associated with another study on T cells in Graves' hyperthyroidism and ophthalmopathy.

The sequencing used peripheral blood mononuclear cells (PBMCs), collected at new diagnosis, from a patient treated with antithyroid drugs. These receptors all stem from a woman aged 25 to 39 with Graves disease. Donor details come from another sample of the same person, matched by shared clones.

In this sample, this clonotype turned up many times. This chain connects TRBV6-1 to TRBJ2-4; 7 nucleotides align to TRBD1. Germline values: CDR1 MNHNS, CDR2 SASEGT. CDR3 length: 13 amino acids. V trimming: 8 bases; J trimming: 3 bases; junction bases outside the gene matches: 4. CDR3 coding DNA: TGTGCCAGCCAAGCAGGGGGCAAAAACATTCAGTACTTC. This sequence encodes CASQAGGKNIQYF.

The J gene is TRBJ2-5, the V gene TRBV6-2 or TRBV6-3, with a tentative D call TRBD2 (6 bases). The V gene lost 5 bases and the J gene lost 5 bases, with 12 bases spanning the gap. The germline V gene has CDR1 MNHEY and CDR2 SVGEGT. The CDR3 has 13 residues. CDR3 sequence: CASSSGLWETQYF. The CDR3 DNA is TGTGCCAGCAGTAGCGGGTTGTGGGAGACCCAGTACTTC.

In its sample, this clonotype was seen many times. This chain uses TRBV27 with TRBJ2-7, with a tentative D call TRBD1 (6 bases). The V end lost 5 bases, the J end lost 4 bases, and 21 bases lay between the germline ends. CDR3 size: 16 residues. CDR1 MNHEY and CDR2 SMNVEV come from the germline V gene (reference sequence). The CDR3 DNA reads TGTGCCAGCAGTCCAACGCAACAGGGATTGTCGTACGAGCAGTACTTC. It codes for CASSPTQQGLSYEQYF.

This clonotype has at least ten counts. The V gene is TRBV7-9, the J gene TRBJ2-7, with D possibly being TRBD2 (5 bases). Trimming removed 5 bases from V and 2 bases from J, with 10 bases in between. CDR1 is SEHNR and CDR2 is FQNEAQ in the germline V gene (reference sequence). The CDR3 sequence is 13 residues long. CDR3 nucleotide sequence: TGTGCCAGCAGCCCACTCGGGACCTACGAGCAGTACTTC. The encoded protein is CASSPLGTYEQYF.

This clonotype was observed many times. V gene TRBV30 combines with J gene TRBJ2-2; 11 bases are a match to TRBD2. The germline V gene encodes CDR1 GTSNPN and CDR2 SVGIG (reference sequence). This CDR3 has 15 amino acids. V shed 5 bases and J 6 bases; nucleotides not matched to a gene: 8. CDR3 sequence reads: CAWGEPGLAAGELFF. CDR3 nucleotides: TGTGCCTGGGGGGAACCGGGACTAGCGGCCGGGGAGCTGTTTTTT.

Of note for this clonotype: A much larger clonotype is one base distant, so this may be a read error. The gene calls are TRBV20-1 and TRBJ2-1; 10 bases agree with TRBD2. Germline V gene lookup returns CDR1 DFQATT and CDR2 SNEGSKA (reference sequence). The V gene end was trimmed by 5 bases and the J gene end by 3 bases; junction bases not matched to a gene: 13. The CDR3 is made up of 17 amino acids. The CDR3 region is CSAFPSGGLSFYNEQFF. The CDR3 DNA follows: TGCAGTGCTTTTCCTAGCGGGGGACTTAGCTTCTACAATGAGCAGTTCTTC.

The V gene is TRBV6-1, the J gene TRBJ2-1, with 7 bases matching TRBD2. CDR3 length equals 15 residues. V was clipped by 6 bases and J by 3 bases; unmatched bases: 8. Germline-derived CDR1 and CDR2 are MNHNS and SASEGT. The CDR3 is CASSPTSAYYNEQFF. For the CDR3, the DNA is TGTGCCAGCAGCCCTACTAGCGCATACTACAATGAGCAGTTCTTC.

This clonotype was seen at least ten times. This chain uses TRBV20-1 with TRBJ2-3; the D gene is possibly TRBD1 (6 bases). The CDR3 consists of 14 residues. Between the trimmed V and J ends, which lost 0 bases and 4 bases, there was a span of 11 bases. Germline values: CDR1 DFQATT, CDR2 SNEGSKA (reference sequence). CDR3 amino acids: CSARDPRGPDTQYF. CDR3 DNA: TGCAGTGCTAGAGATCCCAGGGGACCAGATACGCAGTATTTT.

A few counts support this clonotype. One junction end does not reproduce the germline sequence, and a read error may be involved. The rearrangement links TRBV10-3 to TRBJ2-7; 9 positions match TRBD2. This CDR3 comprises 13 residues. Germline V gene sequence: CDR1 ENHRY, CDR2 SYGVKD. This CDR3 is CAIRGLAGYEQCF. The CDR3, as DNA: TGTGCCATCAGGGGACTAGCTGGATACGAGCAGTGCTTC.

The CDR3: CASSHRGDGEQFF. In DNA, the CDR3 is TGTGCCAGCAGTCACAGGGGGGATGGTGAGCAGTTCTTC. The chain carries TRBV6-1 and TRBJ2-1; TRBD1 aligns across 8 bases. The germline gives CDR1 MNHNS, CDR2 SASEGT. Trimming took 5 bases from V and 9 from J; bases not matched to a gene: 6. This CDR3 is built from 13 residues.

The sample holds many counts of this clonotype. The rearrangement uses TRBV30 and TRBJ1-2; D possibly corresponds to TRBD1 (6 bases). Trimming left V 4 bases short and J 4 bases short, with 13 bases between. Germline CDR1 GTSNPN, CDR2 SVGIG (reference sequence). CDR3 length: 13 residues. CDR3 DNA sequence: TGTGCCTGGATTCCAGGGGCTGGCTATGGCTACACCTTC. It yields the protein CAWIPGAGYGYTF.

The rearrangement uses TRBV6-9 and TRBJ2-1; 8 nucleotides line up with TRBD1. With V trimmed by 3 bases and J by 3 bases, 1 base remained unmatched. Looked up from germline, CDR1 is MNHGY and CDR2 is SVAAGI. The CDR3 runs to 14 residues. CDR3 sequence (DNA): TGTGCCAGCAGTTACGGACAGGGCTACAATGAGCAGTTCTTC. Translation: CASSYGQGYNEQFF.

This clonotype was seen at least ten times. The V and J genes are TRBV2 and TRBJ1-1; no clear D. The V end was cut by 4 bases, the J end by 0 bases, with 9 bases between. The CDR3 is 14 amino acids. Germline V CDR1 and CDR2: SNHLY, FYNNEI. The CDR3 protein is CASSGARMNTEAFF. CDR3 nucleotides: TGTGCCAGCAGTGGGGCCAGAATGAACACTGAAGCTTTCTTT.

The chain couples TRBV5-1 to TRBJ2-2, with TRBD2 matching over 8 bases. This CDR3 region has 14 residues. Germline V lookup: CDR1 SGHRS, CDR2 YFSETQ. After removal of 4 bases from V and 6 bases from J, the junction contained 5 bases not matched to a gene. CDR3 in amino acids: CASSARTSPGELFF. For the CDR3, the DNA is TGCGCCAGCAGCGCCCGGACTAGCCCCGGGGAGCTGTTTTTT.

This chain joins TRBV27 and TRBJ1-2; 9 bases map to TRBD1. CDR3 length: 14 residues. The ends lost 5 bases at V and 6 bases at J; junction bases unmatched: 7. In germline, CDR1 is MNHEY, CDR2 SMNVEV (reference sequence). The CDR3 reads CASSLQQGADGYTF. In DNA form, the CDR3 reads TGTGCCAGCAGTCTCCAACAGGGGGCGGATGGCTACACCTTC.

The sample holds many counts of this clonotype. The chain employs TRBV7-9 and TRBJ2-7, with 10 positions matching TRBD2. The CDR3 spans 15 residues. V gave up 1 base and J gave up 3 bases; unmatched junction bases: 3. Germline values: CDR1 SEHNR, CDR2 FQNEAQ (reference sequence). The CDR3 DNA reads as TGTGCCAGCAGCTTAGAGAGCGGGAGGGTCTACGAGCAGTACTTC. Protein: CASSLESGRVYEQYF. Full variable domain (outside the CDR3, taken from reference TRBV7-9 and TRBJ2-7): DTGVSQNPRHKITKRGQNVTFRCDPISEHNRLYWYRQTLGQGPEFLTYFQNEAQLEKSRLLSDRFSAERPKGSFSTLEIQRTEQGDSAMYLCASSLESGRVYEQYFGPGTRLTVT.

This clonotype came up many times. In DNA, the CDR3 is TGTGCCAGCAGCCTAACGACAGGGGCTGGCTATGGCTACACCTTC. Its protein product is CASSLTTGAGYGYTF. The rearrangement joins TRBV12-3 or TRBV12-4 to TRBJ1-2; 8 bases match TRBD1. The CDR3 contains 15 residues. The J segment lost 4 bases and the V segment lost 6 bases, leaving 10 bases of the junction unmatched.

At least ten counts were recorded for this clonotype. The chain combines TRBV25-1 with TRBJ1-5; weak D call: TRBD1 (5 bases). This CDR3 contains 14 residues. Per the germline V gene, CDR1 is MGHDK and CDR2 is SYGVNS. V lost 2 bases and J 7 bases, leaving 12 bases between the germline ends. CDR3 sequence (DNA): TGTGCCAGCAGTGAAGGGGGGATAAGGCAGCCCCAGCATTTT. Translated: CASSEGGIRQPQHF.

This clonotype was recorded many times. The chain has TRBV30 and TRBJ1-5; D is undetermined. Trimming removed 2 bases at V and 0 bases at J, with 17 bases between. From germline, CDR1 is GTSNPN and CDR2 SVGIG (reference sequence). The CDR3 totals 17 residues. The CDR3 coding sequence is TGTGCCTGGAGTTATAGTCGGACGCCATATAGCAATCAGCCCCAGCATTTT. Amino acid sequence: CAWSYSRTPYSNQPQHF.

This clonotype came up a few times. The rearrangement links TRBV18 to TRBJ1-1; 9 bases line up with TRBD1. CDR3 length: 16 residues. With V trimmed by 0 bases and J by 4 bases, 6 bases remained unmatched. The V gene's germline CDR1 is KGHSH and CDR2 LQKENI. The CDR3 DNA follows: TGTGCCAGCTCACCACCGGGACAGGGTCCCGTCACTGAAGCTTTCTTT. It translates to CASSPPGQGPVTEAFF.

This clonotype has a count of ten or more. V gene TRBV28 combines with J gene TRBJ1-5, with TRBD1 matching 7 bases. With 7 bases clipped from V and 3 bases from J, the junction kept 12 bases outside the gene matches. CDR1 MDHEN and CDR2 SYDVKM come from the germline V gene. The length of the CDR3 is 16 residues. The CDR3 is CASIANPGTDNQPQHF. The CDR3 region has the DNA TGTGCCAGCATCGCTAATCCAGGGACAGACAATCAGCCCCAGCATTTT.

This clonotype was observed at least ten times. The chain links TRBV7-2 to TRBJ2-4; tentative D call: TRBD1 (5 bases). From germline, CDR1 is SGHTA and CDR2 FQGNSA. V was clipped by 2 bases and J by 0 bases, with 11 bases between them. The CDR3 spans 16 residues. The CDR3 sequence is CASSLSRQLAKNIQYF. CDR3 coding DNA: TGTGCCAGCAGCTTAAGCCGACAGCTAGCCAAAAACATTCAGTACTTC.

This clonotype occurred a few times. The rearrangement links TRBV29-1 to TRBJ2-1; D ambiguous. This CDR3 contains 12 residues. Per germline, CDR1 SQVTM and CDR2 ANQGSEA. V gave up 8 bases and J gave up 7 bases, with 15 bases separating them. CDR3 in amino acids: CSPLSQGNEQFF. CDR3 coding DNA: TGCAGCCCCCTGAGTCAAGGGAATGAGCAGTTCTTC.

This clonotype was seen a handful of times. CDR3 sequence: CASSSLAGGFDEQYF. The CDR3 DNA follows: TGTGCCAGCAGCTCCCTAGCGGGAGGGTTCGACGAGCAGTACTTC. The chain employs TRBV13 and TRBJ2-7, with 12 bases matching TRBD2. J lost 5 bases, V lost 4 bases, and 6 bases had no gene match. The CDR3 extends over 15 amino acids. The germline V gene has CDR1 PRHDT and CDR2 FYEKMQ (reference sequence).